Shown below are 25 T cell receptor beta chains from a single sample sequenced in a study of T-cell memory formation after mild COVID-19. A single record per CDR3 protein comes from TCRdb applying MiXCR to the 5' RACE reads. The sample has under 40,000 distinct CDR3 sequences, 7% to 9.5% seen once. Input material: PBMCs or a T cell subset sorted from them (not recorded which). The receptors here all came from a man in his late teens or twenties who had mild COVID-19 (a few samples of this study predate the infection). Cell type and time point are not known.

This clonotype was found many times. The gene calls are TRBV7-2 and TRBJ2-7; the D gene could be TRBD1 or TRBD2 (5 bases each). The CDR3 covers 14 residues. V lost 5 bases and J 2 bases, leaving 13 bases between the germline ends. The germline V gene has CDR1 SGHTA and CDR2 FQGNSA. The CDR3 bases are TGTGCCAGCAGCCTAGGGATGGGGGCCTACGAGCAGTACGTC. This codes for CASSLGMGAYEQYV.

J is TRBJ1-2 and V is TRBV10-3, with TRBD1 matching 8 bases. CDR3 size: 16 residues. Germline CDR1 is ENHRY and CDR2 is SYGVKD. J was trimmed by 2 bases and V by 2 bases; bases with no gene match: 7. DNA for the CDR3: TGTGCCATCAGTGAGCCTCCGGGACAGGACAACTATGGCTACACCTTC. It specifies CAISEPPGQDNYGYTF.

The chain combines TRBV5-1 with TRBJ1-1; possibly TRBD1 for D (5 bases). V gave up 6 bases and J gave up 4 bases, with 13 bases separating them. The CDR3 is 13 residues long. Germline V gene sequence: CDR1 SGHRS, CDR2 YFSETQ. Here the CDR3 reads CASTSPGGTEAFF. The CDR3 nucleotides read TGCGCCAGCACCTCCCCGGGGGGCACTGAAGCTTTCTTT. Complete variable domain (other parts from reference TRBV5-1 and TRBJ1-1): KAGVTQTPRYLIKTRGQQVTLSCSPISGHRSVSWYQQTPGQGLQFLFEYFSETQRNKGNFPGRFSGRQFSNSRSEMNVSTLELGDSALYLCASTSPGGTEAFFGQGTRLTVV.

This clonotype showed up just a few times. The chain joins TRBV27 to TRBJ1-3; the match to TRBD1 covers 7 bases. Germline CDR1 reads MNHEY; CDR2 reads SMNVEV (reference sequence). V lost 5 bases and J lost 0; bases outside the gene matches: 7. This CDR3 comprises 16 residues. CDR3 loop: CASSERQGFSGNTIYF. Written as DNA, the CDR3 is TGTGCCAGCAGTGAACGACAGGGATTCTCTGGAAACACCATATATTTT.

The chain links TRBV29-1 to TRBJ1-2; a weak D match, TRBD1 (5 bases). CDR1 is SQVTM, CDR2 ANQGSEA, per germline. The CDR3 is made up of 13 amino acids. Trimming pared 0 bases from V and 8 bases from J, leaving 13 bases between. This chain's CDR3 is CSVEDLHQGGYTF. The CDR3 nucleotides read TGCAGCGTTGAAGATCTTCACCAGGGAGGCTACACCTTC. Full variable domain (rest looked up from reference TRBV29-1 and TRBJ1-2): SAVISQKPSRDICQRGTSLTIQCQVDSQVTMMFWYRQQPGQSLTLIATANQGSEATYESGFVIDKFPISRPNLTFSTLTVSNMSPEDSSIYLCSVEDLHQGGYTFGSGTRLTVV.

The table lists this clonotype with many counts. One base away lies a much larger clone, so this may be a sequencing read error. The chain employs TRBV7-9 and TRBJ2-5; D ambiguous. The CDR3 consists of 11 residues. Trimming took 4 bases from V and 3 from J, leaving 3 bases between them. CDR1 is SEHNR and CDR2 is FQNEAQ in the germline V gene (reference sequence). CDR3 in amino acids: CASSYEETQYF. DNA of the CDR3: TGTGCCAGCAGCTACGAAGAGACCCAGTACTTC.

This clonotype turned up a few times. Written as DNA, the CDR3 is TGTGCCAGCAGCCTGGGAACTAGCGGGGGGGCAGTAGATACGCAGTATTTT. It specifies CASSLGTSGGAVDTQYF. The chain combines TRBV7-3 with TRBJ2-3; 13 bases agree with TRBD2. This CDR3 is 17 amino acids long. Germline CDR1 is SGHTA and CDR2 is FQGTGA. With V trimmed by 5 bases and J by 5 bases, 10 bases remained unmatched.

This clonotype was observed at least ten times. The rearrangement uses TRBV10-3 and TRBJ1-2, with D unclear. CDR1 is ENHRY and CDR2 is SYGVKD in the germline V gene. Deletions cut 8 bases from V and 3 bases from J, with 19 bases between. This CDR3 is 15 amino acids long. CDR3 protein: CAIWTPGEYDYGYTF. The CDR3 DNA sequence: TGTGCCATCTGGACCCCCGGGGAATACGACTATGGCTACACCTTC.

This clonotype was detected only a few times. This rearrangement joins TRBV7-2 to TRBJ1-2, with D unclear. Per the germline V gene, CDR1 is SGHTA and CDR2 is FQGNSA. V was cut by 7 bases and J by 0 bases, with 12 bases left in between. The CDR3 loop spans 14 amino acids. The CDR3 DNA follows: TGTGCCAGCACCTCTCGCCCCTCTAACTATGGCTACACCTTC. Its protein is CASTSRPSNYGYTF.

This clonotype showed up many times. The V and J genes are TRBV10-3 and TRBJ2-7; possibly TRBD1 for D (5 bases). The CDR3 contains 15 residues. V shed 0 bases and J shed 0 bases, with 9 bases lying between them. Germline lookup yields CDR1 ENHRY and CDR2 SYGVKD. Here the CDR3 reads CAISESDSFSYEQYV. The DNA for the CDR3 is TGTGCCATCAGTGAGTCTGACAGCTTCTCCTACGAGCAGTACGTC.

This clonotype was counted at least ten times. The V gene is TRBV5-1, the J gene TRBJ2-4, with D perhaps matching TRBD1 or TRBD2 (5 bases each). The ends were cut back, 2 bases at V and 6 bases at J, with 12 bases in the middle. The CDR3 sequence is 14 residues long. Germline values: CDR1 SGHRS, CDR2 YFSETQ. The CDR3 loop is CASSFGAERNIQYF. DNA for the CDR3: TGCGCCAGCAGCTTCGGGGCGGAGAGAAACATTCAGTACTTC.

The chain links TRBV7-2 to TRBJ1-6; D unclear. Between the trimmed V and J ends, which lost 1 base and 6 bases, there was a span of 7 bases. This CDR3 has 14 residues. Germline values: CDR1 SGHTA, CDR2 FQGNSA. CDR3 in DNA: TGTGCCAGCAGCTTAGGAACAATTAATTCACCCCTCCACTTT. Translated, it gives CASSLGTINSPLHF.

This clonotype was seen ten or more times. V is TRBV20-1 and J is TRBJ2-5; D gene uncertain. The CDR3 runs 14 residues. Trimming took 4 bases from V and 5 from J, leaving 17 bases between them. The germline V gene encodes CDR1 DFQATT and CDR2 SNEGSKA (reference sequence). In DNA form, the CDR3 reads TGCAGTGCTACAGTATGGCCCGGTGGGGAGACCCAGTACTTC. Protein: CSATVWPGGETQYF.

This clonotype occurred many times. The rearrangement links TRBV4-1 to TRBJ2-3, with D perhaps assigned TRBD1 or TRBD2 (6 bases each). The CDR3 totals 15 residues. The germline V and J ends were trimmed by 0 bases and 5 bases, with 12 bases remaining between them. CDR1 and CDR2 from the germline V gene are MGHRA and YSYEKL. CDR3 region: CASSQDGGGGDTQYF. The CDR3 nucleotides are TGCGCCAGCAGCCAAGATGGAGGGGGAGGAGATACGCAGTATTTT.

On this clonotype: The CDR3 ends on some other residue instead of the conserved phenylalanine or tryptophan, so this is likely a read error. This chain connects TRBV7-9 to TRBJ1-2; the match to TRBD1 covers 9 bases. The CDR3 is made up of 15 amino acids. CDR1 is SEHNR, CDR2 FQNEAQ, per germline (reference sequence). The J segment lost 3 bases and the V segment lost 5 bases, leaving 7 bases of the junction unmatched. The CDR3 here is CASSPRRDRDYGYTS. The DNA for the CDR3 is TGTGCCAGCAGCCCGCGGCGGGACAGGGACTATGGCTACACCTCC.

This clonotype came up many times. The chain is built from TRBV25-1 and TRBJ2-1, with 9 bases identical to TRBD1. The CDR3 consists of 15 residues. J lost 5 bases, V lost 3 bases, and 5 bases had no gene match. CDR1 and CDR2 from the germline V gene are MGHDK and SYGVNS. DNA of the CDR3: TGTGCCAGCAGTGATCCGGGACAGGGCGACAATGAGCAGTTCTTC. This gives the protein CASSDPGQGDNEQFF.

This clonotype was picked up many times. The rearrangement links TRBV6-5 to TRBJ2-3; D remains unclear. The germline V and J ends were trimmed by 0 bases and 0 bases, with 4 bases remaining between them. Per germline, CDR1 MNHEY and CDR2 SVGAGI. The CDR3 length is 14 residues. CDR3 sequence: CASSYSSSTDTQYF. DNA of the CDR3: TGTGCCAGCAGTTACTCGAGTAGCACAGATACGCAGTATTTT.

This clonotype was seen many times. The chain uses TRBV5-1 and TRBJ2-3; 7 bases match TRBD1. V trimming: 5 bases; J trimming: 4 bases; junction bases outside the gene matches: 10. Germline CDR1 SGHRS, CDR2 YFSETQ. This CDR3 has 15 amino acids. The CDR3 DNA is TGCGCCAGCAGGCGCCGAACAGGGGATGCAGATACGCAGTATTTT. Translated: CASRRRTGDADTQYF.

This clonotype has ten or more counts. The CDR3 DNA is TGTGCCAGCAGTCCTTTTGGGGCAGGGGGTTATGATGAGCAGTTCTTC. Residues: CASSPFGAGGYDEQFF. The V call is TRBV27, the J call TRBJ2-1; 7 nucleotides line up with TRBD1. The CDR3 is 16 amino acids. V gave up 5 bases and J gave up 8 bases; unmatched junction bases: 15. Germline lookup yields CDR1 MNHEY and CDR2 SMNVEV (reference sequence).

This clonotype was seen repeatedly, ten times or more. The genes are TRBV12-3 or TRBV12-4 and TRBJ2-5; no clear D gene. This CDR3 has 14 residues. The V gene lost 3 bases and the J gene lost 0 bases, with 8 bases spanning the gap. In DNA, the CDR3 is TGTGCCAGCAGTTTCAGCGAGTACCAAGAGACCCAGTACTTC. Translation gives CASSFSEYQETQYF.

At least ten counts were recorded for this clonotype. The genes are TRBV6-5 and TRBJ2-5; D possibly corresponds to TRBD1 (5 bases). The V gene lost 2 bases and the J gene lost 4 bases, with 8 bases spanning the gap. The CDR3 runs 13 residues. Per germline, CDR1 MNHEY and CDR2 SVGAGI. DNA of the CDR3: TGTGCCAGCAGTTACGACAGAGGAGAGACCCAGTACTTC. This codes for CASSYDRGETQYF.

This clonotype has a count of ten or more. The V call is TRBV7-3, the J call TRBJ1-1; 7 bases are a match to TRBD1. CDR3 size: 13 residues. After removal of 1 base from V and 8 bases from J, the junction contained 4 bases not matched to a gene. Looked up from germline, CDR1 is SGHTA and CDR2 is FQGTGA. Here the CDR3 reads CASSLMAGGEAFF. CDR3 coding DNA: TGTGCCAGCAGCTTAATGGCAGGGGGAGAAGCTTTCTTT.

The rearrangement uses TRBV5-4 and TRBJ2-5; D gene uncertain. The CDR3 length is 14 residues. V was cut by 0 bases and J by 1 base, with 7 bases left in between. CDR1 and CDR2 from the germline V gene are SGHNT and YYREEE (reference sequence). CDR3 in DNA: TGTGCCAGCAGCTTGGCTAACCTCCAAGAGACCCAGTACTTC. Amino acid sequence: CASSLANLQETQYF.

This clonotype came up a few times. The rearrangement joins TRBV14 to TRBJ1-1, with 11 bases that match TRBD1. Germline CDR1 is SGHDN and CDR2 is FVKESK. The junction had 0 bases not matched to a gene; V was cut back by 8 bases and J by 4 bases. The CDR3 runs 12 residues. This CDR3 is CASGQGATEAFF. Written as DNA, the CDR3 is TGTGCCAGCGGACAGGGGGCCACTGAAGCTTTCTTT.

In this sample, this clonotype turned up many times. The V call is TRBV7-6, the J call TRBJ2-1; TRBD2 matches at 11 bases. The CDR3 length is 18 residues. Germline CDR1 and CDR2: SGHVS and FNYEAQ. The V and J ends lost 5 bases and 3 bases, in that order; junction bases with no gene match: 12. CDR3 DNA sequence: TGTGCCAGCAGCCCCGGAGTAGCGGGGGGGCGAGGCTACAATGAGCAGTTCTTC. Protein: CASSPGVAGGRGYNEQFF. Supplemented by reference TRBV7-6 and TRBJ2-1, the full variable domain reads GAGVSQSPRYKVTKRGQDVALRCDPISGHVSLYWYRQALGQGPEFLTYFNYEAQQDKSGLPNDRFSAERPEGSISTLTIQRTEQRDSAMYRCASSPGVAGGRGYNEQFFGPGTRLTVL.